This TCR beta chain is drawn from a study of early T cells in non-severe SARS-CoV-2 infection. Background on the study: Chains were unpaired, as sequencing was done on bulk RNA from unsorted whole blood. Study-level findings and limits: Matching with VDJdb favored anti-spike CD8 responses (missing private and CD4 specificities).

Notes on this clonotype: Its antigen is unknown.

Attachment of unique molecular identifiers was made to individual cDNA molecules. TCRdb passed the 5' RACE reads through MiXCR, listing each CDR3 protein once. The sample holds tens of thousands of distinct CDR3 sequences, 13% seen once. This CDR3 has 12 residues. Looked up from germline, CDR1 is SGHTA and CDR2 is FQGNSA. The V end lost 3 bases, the J end lost 8 bases, and 10 bases lay between the germline ends. The V call is TRBV7-2, the J call TRBJ1-2; D not resolved. Source material: whole blood. The source of this sequence is an adult who was a healthcare worker with PCR-confirmed SARS-CoV-2 infection or an uninfected control (not recorded which). The CDR3: CASSFARPGYTF. Here the CDR3 DNA reads TGTGCCAGCAGCTTCGCACGTCCGGGCTACACCTTC.